The clone carrying this TCR beta chain was counted at least ten times. TCRdb fed the RT-PCR reads into MiXCR, producing one record per CDR3 protein. The data hold around 790,000 distinct CDR3 sequences, with 20% to 25% observed a single time. The sample originates from a study of response to subunit inactivated influenza vaccine. The germline V and J ends were trimmed by 3 bases and 4 bases, with 10 bases remaining between them. Per germline, CDR1 LGHNA and CDR2 YSLEER. This CDR3 spans 14 amino acids. This TCR was sampled from a man between 45 and 60 years old who received an inactivated influenza vaccine. The rearrangement uses TRBV4-3 and TRBJ2-1; no clear D. The specimen comprised PBMCs from blood, sampled less than 6 days after vaccination. CDR3 protein: CASSHGPGYNEQFF. DNA for the CDR3: TGCGCCAGCAGCCACGGACCCGGATACAATGAGCAGTTCTTC.